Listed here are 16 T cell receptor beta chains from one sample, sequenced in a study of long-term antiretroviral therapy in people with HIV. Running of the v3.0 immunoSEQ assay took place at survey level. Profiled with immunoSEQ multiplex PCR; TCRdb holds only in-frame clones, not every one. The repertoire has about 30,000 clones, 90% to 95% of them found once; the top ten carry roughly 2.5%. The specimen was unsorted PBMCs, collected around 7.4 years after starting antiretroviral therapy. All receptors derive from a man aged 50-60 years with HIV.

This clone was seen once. The CDR3 is CASSPREGQNEQFF. In DNA, the CDR3 is TGTGCCAGCTCACCCCGTGAAGGGCAGAATGAGCAGTTCTTC. The chain joins TRBV18 to TRBJ2-1; D not certain. V was shortened by 3 bases and J by 7 bases, with 13 bases between the two germline ends. The CDR3 contains 14 residues. Looked up from germline, CDR1 is KGHSH and CDR2 is LQKENI.

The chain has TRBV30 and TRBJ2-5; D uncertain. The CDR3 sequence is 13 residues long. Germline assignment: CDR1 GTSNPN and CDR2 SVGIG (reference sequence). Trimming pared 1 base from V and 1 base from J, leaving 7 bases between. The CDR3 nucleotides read TGTGCCTGGAGTGGCGTATTCCAAGAGACCCAGTACTTC. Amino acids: CAWSGVFQETQYF.

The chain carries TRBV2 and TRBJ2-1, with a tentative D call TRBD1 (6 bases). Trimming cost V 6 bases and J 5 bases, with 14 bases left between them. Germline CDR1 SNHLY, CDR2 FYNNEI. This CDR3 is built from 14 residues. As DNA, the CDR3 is TGTGCCAGCAGCGGGACACGAAAAAACAATGAGCAGTTCTTC. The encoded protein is CASSGTRKNNEQFF.

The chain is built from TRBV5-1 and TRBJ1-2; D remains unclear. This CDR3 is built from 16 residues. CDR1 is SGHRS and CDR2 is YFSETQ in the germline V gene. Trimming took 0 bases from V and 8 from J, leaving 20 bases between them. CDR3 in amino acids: CASSLAGDSPNSGYTF. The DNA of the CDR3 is TGCGCCAGCAGCTTGGCGGGCGACTCCCCCAACAGCGGCTACACCTTC.

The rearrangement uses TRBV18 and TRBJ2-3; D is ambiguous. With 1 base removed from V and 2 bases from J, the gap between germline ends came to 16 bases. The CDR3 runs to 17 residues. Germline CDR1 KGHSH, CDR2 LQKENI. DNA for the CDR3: TGTGCCAGCTCACCACAGGCAGCCCCATCCCACACAGATACGCAGTATTTT. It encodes CASSPQAAPSHTDTQYF.

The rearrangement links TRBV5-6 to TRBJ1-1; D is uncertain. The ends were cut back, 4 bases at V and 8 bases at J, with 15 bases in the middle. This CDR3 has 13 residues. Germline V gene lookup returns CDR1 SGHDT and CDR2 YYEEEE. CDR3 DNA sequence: TGTGCCAGCAGCGGGCCTGGGCCCCCCGAAGCTTTCTTT. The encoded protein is CASSGPGPPEAFF. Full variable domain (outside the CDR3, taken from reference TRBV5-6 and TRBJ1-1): DAGVTQSPTHLIKTRGQQVTLRCSPKSGHDTVSWYQQALGQGPQFIFQYYEEEERQRGNFPDRFSGHQFPNYSSELNVNALLLGDSALYLCASSGPGPPEAFFGQGTRLTVV.

As DNA, the CDR3 is TGTGCCAGCAGTTTATTGGACAGGGGGATGAACACTGAAGCTTTCTTT. This codes for CASSLLDRGMNTEAFF. This chain uses TRBV28 with TRBJ1-1; 10 bases are a match to TRBD1. CDR1 is MDHEN and CDR2 is SYDVKM in the germline V gene. The CDR3 spans 16 residues. Losses at the gene ends were 1 base for V and 0 bases for J; bases not matched to a gene: 2.

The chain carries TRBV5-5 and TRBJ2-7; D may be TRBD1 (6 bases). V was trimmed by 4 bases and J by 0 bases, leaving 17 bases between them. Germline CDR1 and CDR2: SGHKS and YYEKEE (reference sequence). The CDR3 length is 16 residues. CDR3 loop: CASSRVGQPSSYEQYF. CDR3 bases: TGTGCCAGCAGCCGTGTAGGACAGCCTAGCTCCTACGAGCAGTACTTC.

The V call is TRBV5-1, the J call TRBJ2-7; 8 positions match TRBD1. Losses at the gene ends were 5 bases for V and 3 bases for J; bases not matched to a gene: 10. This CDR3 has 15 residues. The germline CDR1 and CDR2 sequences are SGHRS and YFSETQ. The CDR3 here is CASRLQGERHYEQYF. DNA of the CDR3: TGCGCCAGCAGGTTACAGGGGGAAAGGCACTACGAGCAGTACTTC.

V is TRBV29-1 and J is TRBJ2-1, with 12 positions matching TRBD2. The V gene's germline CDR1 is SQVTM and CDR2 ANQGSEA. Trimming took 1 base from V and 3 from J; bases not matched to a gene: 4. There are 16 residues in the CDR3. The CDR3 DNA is TGCAGCGTTGAAGGACTAGCGGGGGTGCTCTACAATGAGCAGTTCTTC. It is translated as CSVEGLAGVLYNEQFF.

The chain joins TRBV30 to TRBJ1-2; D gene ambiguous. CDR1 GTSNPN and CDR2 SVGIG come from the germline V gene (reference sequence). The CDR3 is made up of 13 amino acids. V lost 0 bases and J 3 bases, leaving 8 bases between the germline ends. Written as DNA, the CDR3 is TGTGCCTGGAGTGTACCCCCGGACTATGGCTACACCTTC. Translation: CAWSVPPDYGYTF.

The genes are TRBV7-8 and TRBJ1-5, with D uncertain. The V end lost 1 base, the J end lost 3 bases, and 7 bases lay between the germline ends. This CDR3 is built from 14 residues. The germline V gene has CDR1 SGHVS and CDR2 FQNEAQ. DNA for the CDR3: TGTGCCAGCAGCTTAGGCCTAATCAATCAGCCCCAGCATTTT. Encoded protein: CASSLGLINQPQHF.

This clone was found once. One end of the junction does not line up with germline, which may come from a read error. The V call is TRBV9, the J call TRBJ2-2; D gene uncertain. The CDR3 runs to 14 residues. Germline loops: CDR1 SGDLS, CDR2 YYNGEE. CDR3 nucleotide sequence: TGTGCCAGCACCGTAACCTCTGACACCGGGGAGCTGTTTTTT. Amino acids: CASTVTSDTGELFF.

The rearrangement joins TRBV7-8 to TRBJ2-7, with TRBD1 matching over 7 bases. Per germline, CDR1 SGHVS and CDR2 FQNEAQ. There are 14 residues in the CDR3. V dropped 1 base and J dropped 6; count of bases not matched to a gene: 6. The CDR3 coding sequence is TGTGCCAGCAGCTTAGAGGGGACAGTTGCCGAGCAGTACTTC. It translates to CASSLEGTVAEQYF.

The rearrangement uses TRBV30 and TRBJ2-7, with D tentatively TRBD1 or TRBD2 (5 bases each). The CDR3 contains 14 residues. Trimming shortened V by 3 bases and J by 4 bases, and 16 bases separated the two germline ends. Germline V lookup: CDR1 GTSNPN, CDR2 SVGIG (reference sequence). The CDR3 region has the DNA TGTGCCTGGAGAGGGGACGGACGACAATACGAGCAGTACTTC. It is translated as CAWRGDGRQYEQYF.

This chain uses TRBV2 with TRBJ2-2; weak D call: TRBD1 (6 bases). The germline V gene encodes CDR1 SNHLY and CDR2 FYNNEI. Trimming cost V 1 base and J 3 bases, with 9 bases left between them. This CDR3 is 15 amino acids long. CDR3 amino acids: CASSEVGQYTGELFF. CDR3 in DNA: TGTGCCAGCAGTGAAGTGGGACAATACACCGGGGAGCTGTTTTTT.